This TCR beta chain derives from a study of brain T cells in children with intractable seizures (dated by TCRdb to 2020 to 2023). Broadly, across the study: A NanoString immunology panel was first used to screen resected brain tissue from 40 to 55 pediatric epilepsy surgery cases for immune gene transcripts. Among the roughly twelve selected surgery cases, pre-surgery blood was additionally sequenced for eight, leaving four cases with brain tissue only.

The time point label of this sample denotes: blood from clinic visit 5 months post-surgery; TSC patient then seizure free. The surgery cases that showed the highest brain T cell transcript signatures were chosen for TCR beta chain sequencing of brain tissue, and of blood when it was available. Before surgery, the patients had been given at least one anti-epileptic drug. The TCR-sequenced patients were children whose drug-resistant epilepsy was caused by tuberous sclerosis complex, focal cortical dysplasia, Rasmussen encephalitis or hemimegalencephaly. The Monarch genomic DNA purification kit was used to extract bulk genomic DNA from unsorted brain tissue and whole blood. This clone was seen ten or more times. Its antigen is unknown. No per-base quality is available; no much larger clone lies one base away. The CDR3 sequence holds 11 residues, the cysteine and phenylalanine included. The sequence is cut down to CDR3 DNA, 33 bases in frame from base 1. V and J are truncated by 10 bases and 2 bases respectively, leaving an intervening sequence of 8 bases. Taken from the germline V gene, the CDR1 and CDR2 loops are MDHEN and SYDVKM.

The immunoSEQ assay was used to generate TCR beta chain sequences from genomic DNA. The published analysis was carried out like this. CDR3 sequences that did not begin with the conserved framework cysteine at position 104 were removed manually. Clonality was calculated as one minus the normalized Shannon's Diversity Index, with values ranging from 0 (maximal diversity) to 1 (oligoclonal). Differences in the frequency of the same CDR3 between samples, such as brain versus blood, were assessed with chi-squared comparison-of-proportions tests. Public clonotypes were found through immuneACCESS searches, while the VDJdb browser was used to judge similarity to known antiviral clonotypes. The immuneACCESS repertoire file appears here via TCRdb, limited to in-frame rearrangements. These files lack a portion of the clones; in checked studies, under half of the deficit traces to unresolved V genes, and the cause of the others is not known. V and J calls and clone size are those listed in that table; D and trimming were worked out from the DNA. Here the sample has hundreds of thousands of clones; about 93% occur a single time. The ten most abundant clones make up 4.5% to 7% of the sample.

Overall study outcomes, separate from this receptor: Viral specificity was inferred only from CDR3 sequence similarity, and patients' HCMV serostatus was unknown. Because sequencing depth differed between pre- and post-surgery blood, the absence of clones from the pre-surgery sample may reflect undersampling.

The sequence came from a boy under three years old with tuberous sclerosis and intractable seizures. The sample consisted of peripheral blood, taken roughly 5 months after surgery. Recombination linked TRBV28 to TRBJ1-1; a confident D gene designation cannot be given. The DNA reads as follows: TGTGCCACTACGACAAACACTGAAGCTTTCTTT. It codes for CATTTNTEAFF.